Below, 20 T cell receptor beta chains from the same sample are listed, as sequenced in a study of cytomegalovirus exposure and HLA in healthy donors. PCR employed 60 Vbeta and 13 Jbeta primers. TCRdb's copy holds only in-frame clones and misses some; the assay was immunoSEQ multiplex PCR. The sample includes approximately 88,000 clones, 55% to 75% of them seen just once. The sequencing sample was made of PBMCs. These receptors came from a man aged 60 to 75 in good health and CMV-seronegative.

This clone came up once. CDR3 region: CASSPPRGSYNEQFF. DNA of the CDR3: TGTGCCAGCTCTCCTCCCCGGGGCTCCTACAATGAGCAGTTCTTC. J is TRBJ2-1 and V is TRBV5-4, with D tentatively TRBD2 (5 bases). V lost 7 bases to trimming and J lost 0 bases, with 14 bases between them. Germline CDR1 SGHNT, CDR2 YYREEE (reference sequence). This CDR3 region has 15 residues.

This chain links TRBV30 with TRBJ2-1; 12 bases are a match to TRBD2. This CDR3 is built from 15 residues. CDR1 is GTSNPN, CDR2 SVGIG, per germline (reference sequence). Trimming at V came to 0 bases and at J to 4 bases, leaving 1 base not matched to a gene. The CDR3 region is CAWSVTSGRYNEQFF. Written as DNA, the CDR3 is TGTGCCTGGAGTGTAACTAGCGGGAGGTACAATGAGCAGTTCTTC.

V gene TRBV5-1 combines with J gene TRBJ2-7; 9 bases are a match to TRBD2. Germline CDR1 reads SGHRS; CDR2 reads YFSETQ. With 3 bases clipped from V and 2 bases from J, the junction kept 6 bases outside the gene matches. CDR3 size: 15 residues. In nucleotides, the CDR3 is TGCGCCAGCAGCTGGCCAGCGGGAGGCGCCTACGAGCAGTACTTC. Protein: CASSWPAGGAYEQYF.

The J gene is TRBJ2-1, the V gene TRBV7-3; the match to TRBD2 covers 8 bases. Germline-derived CDR1 and CDR2 are SGHTA and FQGTGA. This CDR3 comprises 15 residues. Trimming cost V 4 bases and J 4 bases; bases outside gene matches: 6. CDR3 sequence reads: CASSSGGAPYNEQFF. The CDR3 DNA is TGTGCCAGCAGCTCCGGGGGGGCCCCTTACAATGAGCAGTTCTTC.

J is TRBJ1-3 and V is TRBV15; 7 nucleotides align to TRBD1. Unmatched junction bases numbered 3, after V lost 3 bases and J lost 1 base. In germline, CDR1 is LNHNV, CDR2 YYDKDF (reference sequence). The CDR3 runs 15 residues. DNA of the CDR3: TGTGCCACCAGCAGGTTCAGGGGGTCTGGAAACACCATATATTTT. Its protein is CATSRFRGSGNTIYF.

The chain is built from TRBV5-5 and TRBJ1-5, with D maybe TRBD1 (6 bases). Germline V lookup: CDR1 SGHKS, CDR2 YYEKEE (reference sequence). V dropped 5 bases and J dropped 3 bases, with 12 bases sitting between them. This CDR3 spans 14 amino acids. The CDR3 coding sequence is TGTGCCAGCAGTACCCAGGGGAACAATCAGCCCCAGCATTTT. This translates into CASSTQGNNQPQHF.

V usage is TRBV2 and J usage is TRBJ1-6, with 8 bases matching TRBD1. The CDR3 totals 14 residues. Germline V gives CDR1 SNHLY, CDR2 FYNNEI. With V trimmed by 6 bases and J by 6 bases, 4 bases remained unmatched. The CDR3 DNA sequence: TGTGCCAGCAGATCAGGGGGCCTTAATTCACCCCTCCACTTT. Translation gives CASRSGGLNSPLHF.

The table lists this clone with a few counts. The chain joins TRBV6-6 to TRBJ1-1; perhaps TRBD1 as D (5 bases). This CDR3 is 13 amino acids long. The germline gives CDR1 MNHNY, CDR2 SVGAGI (reference sequence). The ends were cut back, 5 bases at V and 5 bases at J, with 12 bases in the middle. CDR3 region: CASSPPGLTEAFF. CDR3 DNA: TGTGCCAGCAGTCCACCGGGACTAACTGAAGCTTTCTTT.

This clone was counted a single time. CDR3 nucleotide sequence: TGTGCCAGCTCACCACCTGCGGCAGTAAACACCATATATTTT. This gives the protein CASSPPAAVNTIYF. The chain couples TRBV18 to TRBJ1-3; no clear D gene. The CDR3 is 14 amino acids. Per the germline V gene, CDR1 is KGHSH and CDR2 is LQKENI. The V gene lost 0 bases and the J gene lost 6 bases, with 9 bases spanning the gap.

CDR3 in DNA: TGTGCCAGCAGTCCCCAGGGGGGAGTGAACACCGGGGAGCTGTTTTTT. Its translation: CASSPQGGVNTGELFF. The rearrangement links TRBV28 to TRBJ2-2, with D maybe TRBD1 (7 bases). Trimming took off 5 bases at V and 1 base at J, with 14 bases between the two ends. Germline-derived CDR1 and CDR2 are MDHEN and SYDVKM. The CDR3 has 16 amino acids.

J is TRBJ1-3 and V is TRBV7-6; no clear D gene. V shed 5 bases and J shed 0 bases, with 14 bases lying between them. CDR1 is SGHVS, CDR2 FNYEAQ, per germline. The CDR3 consists of 16 residues. Here the CDR3 reads CASSPGRSNSGNTIYF. The CDR3 DNA is TGTGCCAGCAGCCCCGGGAGGAGTAACTCTGGAAACACCATATATTTT.

This clone has only a few counts. CDR3 DNA sequence: TGTGCCAGCAGCTTTTACAGGATTAACACTGAAGCTTTCTTT. The encoded protein is CASSFYRINTEAFF. This rearrangement joins TRBV5-8 to TRBJ1-1, with D possibly matching TRBD1 (5 bases). Germline loops: CDR1 SGHTS, CDR2 YDEGEE. The CDR3 is made up of 14 amino acids. V lost 2 bases, J lost 2 bases, and 10 bases lay in between.

This clone has more than one count but fewer than ten. The chain employs TRBV28 and TRBJ2-7, with 11 bases fitting TRBD2. The CDR3 extends over 15 amino acids. The junction had 6 bases not matched to a gene; V was cut back by 5 bases and J by 3 bases. Germline V gene sequence: CDR1 MDHEN, CDR2 SYDVKM. The CDR3 reads CASSGRLAGSYEQYF. The CDR3, as DNA: TGTGCCAGCAGTGGGAGACTAGCGGGAAGCTACGAGCAGTACTTC.

This clone was seen a handful of times. The gene calls are TRBV19 and TRBJ2-5; a possible D gene is TRBD2 (5 bases). This CDR3 has 14 residues. Between the trimmed V and J ends, which lost 6 bases and 5 bases, there was a span of 16 bases. The germline CDR1 and CDR2 sequences are LNHDA and SQIVND (reference sequence). The CDR3, as DNA: TGTGCCAGTAGGGGGATGACTAATTACGAGACCCAGTACTTC. This codes for CASRGMTNYETQYF.

V usage is TRBV7-9 and J usage is TRBJ2-7; the match to TRBD1 covers 9 bases. The CDR3 loop spans 16 amino acids. Germline V lookup: CDR1 SEHNR, CDR2 FQNEAQ (reference sequence). Unmatched junction bases numbered 10, after V lost 1 base and J lost 6 bases. Here the CDR3 DNA reads TGTGCCAGCAGCTTAGGGGCCGGGACAGGGCCCCTCGAGCAGTACTTC. Its protein is CASSLGAGTGPLEQYF.

This clone has more than one count but fewer than ten. The genes are TRBV5-6 and TRBJ1-1; 8 bases match TRBD1. Per the germline V gene, CDR1 is SGHDT and CDR2 is YYEEEE. This CDR3 spans 15 amino acids. V was clipped by 4 bases and J by 4 bases; unmatched bases: 9. The CDR3 loop is CASSGLDRVSTEAFF. The CDR3 DNA sequence: TGTGCCAGCAGCGGGCTGGACAGGGTAAGCACTGAAGCTTTCTTT.

In its sample, this clone was seen once. This chain connects TRBV19 to TRBJ2-3; 7 bases agree with TRBD1. CDR1 is LNHDA and CDR2 is SQIVND in the germline V gene (reference sequence). This CDR3 comprises 14 residues. With 4 bases clipped from V and 4 bases from J, the junction kept 5 bases outside the gene matches. The CDR3 is CASSTGGTADTQYF. The CDR3 DNA reads TGTGCCAGTAGTACCGGTGGGACAGCAGATACGCAGTATTTT.

The chain recombines TRBV6-1 with TRBJ2-5; D might be TRBD1 (6 bases). Germline CDR1 is MNHNS and CDR2 is SASEGT. The CDR3 consists of 14 residues. The V end lost 1 base, the J end lost 4 bases, and 10 bases lay between the germline ends. CDR3 sequence: CASSEVLGGETQYF. The CDR3 nucleotides read TGTGCCAGCAGTGAAGTTTTAGGGGGAGAGACCCAGTACTTC.

The chain employs TRBV6-5 and TRBJ2-7; 8 bases are a match to TRBD2. CDR1 and CDR2 from the germline V gene are MNHEY and SVGAGI. Trimming at V came to 0 bases and at J to 1 base, leaving 5 bases not matched to a gene. The CDR3 covers 16 residues. CDR3 bases: TGTGCCAGCAGTTACTCCGGCGGGAGGATATCCTACGAGCAGTACTTC. Protein sequence: CASSYSGGRISYEQYF.

This clone was seen a single time. The chain links TRBV5-8 to TRBJ1-2; the D is unclear. The V gene lost 2 bases and the J gene lost 7 bases, with 9 bases spanning the gap. The germline V gene has CDR1 SGHTS and CDR2 YDEGEE. The CDR3 contains 12 residues. The CDR3 nucleotides read TGTGCCAGCAGCTTAGATCAGGTTGGCTACACCTTC. Its translation: CASSLDQVGYTF.